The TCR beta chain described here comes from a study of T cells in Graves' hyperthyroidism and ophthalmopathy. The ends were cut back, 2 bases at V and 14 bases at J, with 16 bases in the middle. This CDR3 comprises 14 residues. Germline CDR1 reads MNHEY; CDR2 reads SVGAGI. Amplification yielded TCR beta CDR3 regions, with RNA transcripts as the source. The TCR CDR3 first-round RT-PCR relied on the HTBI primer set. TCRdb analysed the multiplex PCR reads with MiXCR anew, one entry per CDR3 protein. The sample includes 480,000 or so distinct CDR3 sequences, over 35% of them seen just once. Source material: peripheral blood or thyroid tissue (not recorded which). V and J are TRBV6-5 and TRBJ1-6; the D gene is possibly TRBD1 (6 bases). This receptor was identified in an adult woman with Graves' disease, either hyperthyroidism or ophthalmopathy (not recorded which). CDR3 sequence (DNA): TGTGCCAGCAGTTACGGGACACGCGGTTTGTCCCTCCACTTT. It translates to CASSYGTRGLSLHF.